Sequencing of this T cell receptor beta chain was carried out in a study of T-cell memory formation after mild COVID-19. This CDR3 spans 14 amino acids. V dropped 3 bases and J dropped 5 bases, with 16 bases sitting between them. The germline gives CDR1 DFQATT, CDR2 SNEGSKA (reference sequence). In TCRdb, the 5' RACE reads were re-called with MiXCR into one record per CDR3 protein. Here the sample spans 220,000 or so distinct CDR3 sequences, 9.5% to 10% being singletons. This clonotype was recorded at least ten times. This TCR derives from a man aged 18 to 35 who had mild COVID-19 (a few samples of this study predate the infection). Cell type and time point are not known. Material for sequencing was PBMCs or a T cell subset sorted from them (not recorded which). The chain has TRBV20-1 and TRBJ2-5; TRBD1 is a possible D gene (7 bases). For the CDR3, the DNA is TGCAGTGCTAGGTCAGGAGGGGGCTGGGAGACCCAGTACTTC. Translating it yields CSARSGGGWETQYF.